The 7 T cell receptor beta chains presented below share a single source sample, sequenced in a study of patients and donors after allogeneic stem cell transplantation. TCRdb called the RT-PCR reads again in MiXCR, with one record for every CDR3 protein. The sample holds 920,000 or so distinct CDR3 sequences, approximately 18% seen once. Sequencing was performed on blood, either unsorted or a sorted T cell fraction (not recorded which). All receptors derive from a human donor who was either an allogeneic HSCT recipient or a stem cell or donor lymphocyte infusion donor (not recorded which). It is not recorded whose cells these are; they may come from a transplant donor.

The J gene is TRBJ1-1, the V gene TRBV5-1; weak D call: TRBD1 (5 bases). V was pared by 4 bases and J by 0 bases, with 13 bases between. This CDR3 spans 15 amino acids. Germline CDR1 reads SGHRS; CDR2 reads YFSETQ. As DNA, the CDR3 is TGCGCCAGCAGCCCCACGTGGACAATGAACACTGAAGCTTTCTTT. Its translation is CASSPTWTMNTEAFF.

Here the CDR3 reads CASTRRASSPYNEQFF. In DNA form, the CDR3 reads TGTGCCAGCACCCGACGGGCTTCCTCTCCCTACAATGAGCAGTTCTTC. The rearrangement uses TRBV2 and TRBJ2-1; unclear D gene. CDR3 length: 16 amino acids. V lost 7 bases and J 2 bases, leaving 18 bases between the germline ends. The V gene's germline CDR1 is SNHLY and CDR2 FYNNEI.

The chain joins TRBV12-3 or TRBV12-4 to TRBJ2-1, with 8 nucleotides matching TRBD1. The CDR3 spans 18 residues. The V and J ends lost 5 bases and 7 bases, in that order; junction bases with no gene match: 19. CDR3 bases: TGTGCCAGCAGTCCAGGACAGGGAGGTCTACTCAGGGGGAATGAGCAGTTCTTC. Amino acid sequence: CASSPGQGGLLRGNEQFF.

There are a few counts of this clonotype. The chain has TRBV18 and TRBJ1-4, with unresolved D. CDR3 length: 15 residues. Trimming took 1 base from V and 7 from J, leaving 13 bases between them. The V gene's germline CDR1 is KGHSH and CDR2 LQKENI. CDR3 nucleotides: TGTGCCAGCTCACCACGGGCAAATGAGGTTGAAAAACTGTTTTTT. This translates into CASSPRANEVEKLFF.

The rearrangement joins TRBV25-1 to TRBJ2-7; D call uncertain. V shed 1 base and J shed 1 base, with 8 bases lying between them. CDR3 length: 14 residues. Looked up from germline, CDR1 is MGHDK and CDR2 is SYGVNS. The CDR3 sequence: CASSELVRSYEQYF. CDR3 sequence (DNA): TGTGCCAGCAGTGAATTGGTCAGATCCTACGAGCAGTACTTC.

The genes are TRBV4-2 and TRBJ1-3; D not resolved. Germline values: CDR1 LGHNA, CDR2 YNFKEQ. V was pared by 1 base and J by 0 bases, with 7 bases between. The CDR3 consists of 15 residues. Here the CDR3 reads CASSQAGFSGNTIYF. The CDR3, as DNA: TGTGCCAGCAGCCAAGCGGGTTTCTCTGGAAACACCATATATTTT.

Only a few counts were recorded for this clonotype. The V gene is TRBV30, the J gene TRBJ1-2; 7 bases fit TRBD1. Per the germline V gene, CDR1 is GTSNPN and CDR2 is SVGIG (reference sequence). This CDR3 spans 15 amino acids. J gave up 4 bases and V 1 base, and 9 bases lay outside the gene matches. The CDR3 nucleotides are TGTGCCTGGAGTGCCCGCCGAGACAGGGCCTATGGCTACACCTTC. Translation: CAWSARRDRAYGYTF.